Below are 28 T cell receptor beta chains sequenced from a single sample in a study of cytomegalovirus exposure and HLA in healthy donors. Assay: immunoSEQ multiplex PCR; the TCRdb copy retains only in-frame clones and omits some. The profile covers approximately 150,000 clones, with 90% to 95% appearing a single time and 0.6% to 0.8% taken by the ten largest. The sequencing input was PBMCs. Receptors were obtained from a man between 18 and 29 years old in good health and CMV-seronegative.

V usage is TRBV6-5 and J usage is TRBJ1-2; 7 bases align to TRBD1. Germline CDR1 reads MNHEY; CDR2 reads SVGAGI. Trimming took 0 bases from V and 2 from J; bases not matched to a gene: 6. This CDR3 has 16 residues. CDR3 residues: CASSYSDDRENYGYTF. In nucleotides, the CDR3 is TGTGCCAGCAGTTACTCAGACGACAGGGAAAACTATGGCTACACCTTC.

The gene calls are TRBV7-8 and TRBJ1-2, with 7 positions matching TRBD1. Trimming took 5 bases from V and 6 from J; bases not matched to a gene: 9. The CDR3 totals 14 residues. In germline, CDR1 is SGHVS, CDR2 FQNEAQ. The CDR3 DNA follows: TGTGCCAGCAGCCCGAAAACAGGGGATGATGGCTACACCTTC. It codes for CASSPKTGDDGYTF.

The chain carries TRBV12-5 and TRBJ2-2; TRBD2 agrees at 10 bases. The CDR3 runs 16 residues. With V trimmed by 5 bases and J by 5 bases, 8 bases remained unmatched. Germline V gives CDR1 LGHNT, CDR2 FRNRAP. The CDR3 nucleotides read TGTGCTAGTGGTCTAGCGGGAGCGATGTGGACCGGGGAGCTGTTTTTT. Its protein product is CASGLAGAMWTGELFF.

The chain recombines TRBV4-3 with TRBJ1-1; the D gene is possibly TRBD1 (6 bases). The V gene lost 0 bases and the J gene lost 1 base, with 9 bases spanning the gap. Germline V gives CDR1 LGHNA, CDR2 YSLEER. The CDR3 is 15 amino acids. The CDR3 coding sequence is TGCGCCAGCAGCCAAGAAGCCAGGGGGAACACTGAAGCTTTCTTT. This encodes CASSQEARGNTEAFF.

The chain combines TRBV6-6 with TRBJ1-1; D unclear. Trimming left V 3 bases short and J 2 bases short, with 10 bases between. The CDR3 has 14 residues. Germline CDR1 reads MNHNY; CDR2 reads SVGAGI (reference sequence). The CDR3, as DNA: TGTGCCAGCAGTTATAGGCGGGAAAACACTGAAGCTTTCTTT. Translation gives CASSYRRENTEAFF.

This chain joins TRBV7-8 and TRBJ2-5, with 9 bases lining up with TRBD1. J was trimmed by 1 base and V by 5 bases; bases with no gene match: 2. Germline CDR1 is SGHVS and CDR2 is FQNEAQ. The CDR3 length is 14 residues. The CDR3 sequence: CASSKDRGQETQYF. The DNA of the CDR3 is TGTGCCAGCAGCAAGGACAGGGGCCAAGAGACCCAGTACTTC.

J is TRBJ1-2 and V is TRBV6-1; D is unresolved. This CDR3 is 12 amino acids long. Trimming shortened V by 2 bases and J by 4 bases, and 5 bases separated the two germline ends. Looked up from germline, CDR1 is MNHNS and CDR2 is SASEGT. The CDR3 sequence: CASSEPSYGYTF. For the CDR3, the DNA is TGTGCCAGCAGTGAACCCAGCTATGGCTACACCTTC.

The CDR3 region is CASRTAGTSRGEQFF. The CDR3 bases are TGTGCCAGCAGGACGGCCGGGACTAGTAGAGGTGAGCAGTTCTTC. The genes are TRBV2 and TRBJ2-1; 8 positions agree with TRBD2. CDR1 and CDR2 (germline): SNHLY, FYNNEI. Trimming removed 6 bases from V and 9 bases from J; junction bases left unmatched: 13. The CDR3 is made up of 15 amino acids.

V is TRBV5-1 and J is TRBJ2-1, with 7 bases lining up with TRBD1. CDR3 length: 15 amino acids. CDR1 and CDR2 (germline): SGHRS, YFSETQ. V lost 1 base and J lost 5; bases outside the gene matches: 6. In DNA form, the CDR3 reads TGCGCCAGCAGCTTGATAAGAACAGGGGACAATGAGCAGTTCTTC. It yields the protein CASSLIRTGDNEQFF.

The CDR3 DNA is TGTGCCAGCAGTTACGGGAGGACAGGAGCCCCAGGAGCTTTCTTT. It encodes CASSYGRTGAPGAFF. This rearrangement joins TRBV6-5 to TRBJ1-1, with TRBD1 matching 7 bases. The length of the CDR3 is 15 residues. Losses at the gene ends were 2 bases for V and 10 bases for J; bases not matched to a gene: 13. CDR1 MNHEY and CDR2 SVGAGI come from the germline V gene.

The chain uses TRBV2 and TRBJ2-1, with D perhaps TRBD1 (5 bases). CDR3 length: 13 residues. CDR1 and CDR2 (germline): SNHLY, FYNNEI. Trimming took 4 bases from V and 5 from J, leaving 9 bases between them. The CDR3, as DNA: TGTGCCAGCAGTGGCGACAGCGACAATGAGCAGTTCTTC. Translation gives CASSGDSDNEQFF.

The chain uses TRBV6-1 and TRBJ2-7; the match to TRBD1 covers 8 bases. V lost 6 bases, J lost 6 bases, and 7 bases stayed unmatched. The CDR3 contains 13 residues. CDR1 MNHNS and CDR2 SASEGT come from the germline V gene. CDR3 in amino acids: CASSPGQGSEQYF. The CDR3 nucleotides read TGTGCCAGCAGCCCCGGACAGGGTTCCGAGCAGTACTTC.

The gene calls are TRBV18 and TRBJ1-2; D is unresolved. The CDR3 spans 13 residues. The germline V gene encodes CDR1 KGHSH and CDR2 LQKENI. Trimming left V 3 bases short and J 4 bases short, with 9 bases between. The CDR3 spells CASSPSVSYGYTF. DNA for the CDR3: TGTGCCAGCTCACCGTCGGTTTCCTATGGCTACACCTTC.

CDR3 protein: CAWNTGTGELFF. The CDR3 DNA reads as TGTGCCTGGAACACAGGAACCGGGGAGCTGTTTTTT. This chain uses TRBV30 with TRBJ2-2; tentatively, D is TRBD1 (5 bases). With 4 bases removed from V and 5 bases from J, the gap between germline ends came to 8 bases. Germline CDR1 and CDR2: GTSNPN and SVGIG (reference sequence). The CDR3 is 12 amino acids.

The chain has TRBV6-1 and TRBJ2-3; 8 bases map to TRBD2. The CDR3 spans 18 residues. Trimming at V came to 0 bases and at J to 2 bases, leaving 10 bases not matched to a gene. The germline gives CDR1 MNHNS, CDR2 SASEGT. The DNA of the CDR3 is TGTGCCAGCAGTGAAGCGGGGTGGCTAGCGGGCTCCACAGATACGCAGTATTTT. It codes for CASSEAGWLAGSTDTQYF.

This sequence joins TRBV29-1 and TRBJ1-4; 7 nucleotides align to TRBD1. This CDR3 has 16 residues. The germline CDR1 and CDR2 sequences are SQVTM and ANQGSEA. The trim removed 7 bases at V and 5 bases at J, leaving 16 bases unmatched. DNA for the CDR3: TGCAGCGCCTACCTTCCTTTGACAGGGATAAATGAAAAACTGTTTTTT. Protein sequence: CSAYLPLTGINEKLFF.

This rearrangement joins TRBV18 to TRBJ2-7, with 13 bases identical to TRBD2. This CDR3 region has 20 residues. CDR1 KGHSH and CDR2 LQKENI come from the germline V gene. V lost 2 bases, J lost 4 bases, and 17 bases stayed unmatched. CDR3 amino acids: CASSPAGTSGKASTLYEQYV. CDR3 nucleotides: TGTGCCAGCTCACCAGCGGGGACTAGCGGGAAAGCGAGCACCCTTTACGAGCAGTACGTC.

The chain is built from TRBV5-5 and TRBJ1-4; 7 positions agree with TRBD1. After removal of 2 bases from V and 3 bases from J, the junction contained 7 bases not matched to a gene. Germline V gene lookup returns CDR1 SGHKS and CDR2 YYEKEE (reference sequence). This CDR3 spans 16 amino acids. CDR3 sequence reads: CASSLNLQGANEKLFF. In nucleotides, the CDR3 is TGTGCCAGCAGCTTAAATCTTCAGGGGGCTAATGAAAAACTGTTTTTT. Using reference TRBV5-5 and TRBJ1-4 for the parts outside the CDR3, the full variable domain is DAGVTQSPTHLIKTRGQQVTLRCSPISGHKSVSWYQQVLGQGPQFIFQYYEKEERGRGNFPDRFSARQFPNYSSELNVNALLLGDSALYLCASSLNLQGANEKLFFGSGTQLSVL.

The chain joins TRBV14 to TRBJ2-1, with no clear D. The CDR3 sequence is 15 residues long. The V end was cut by 0 bases, the J end by 0 bases, with 6 bases between. Looked up from germline, CDR1 is SGHDN and CDR2 is FVKESK. The DNA for the CDR3 is TGTGCCAGCAGCCAAGACCTGAGCTCCTACAATGAGCAGTTCTTC. Translating gives CASSQDLSSYNEQFF.

This sequence joins TRBV27 and TRBJ2-3; tentative D call: TRBD2 (5 bases). CDR1 is MNHEY and CDR2 is SMNVEV in the germline V gene (reference sequence). V was clipped by 2 bases and J by 6 bases, with 15 bases between them. The CDR3 has 15 residues. The CDR3 loop reads CASSLGRPRGDTQYF. Written as DNA, the CDR3 is TGTGCCAGCAGTTTAGGCAGGCCGCGAGGGGATACGCAGTATTTT.

The chain is built from TRBV6-1 and TRBJ2-7, with 14 positions matching TRBD2. CDR3 length equals 17 residues. In germline, CDR1 is MNHNS, CDR2 SASEGT. With V trimmed by 4 bases and J by 3 bases, 8 bases remained unmatched. CDR3 nucleotide sequence: TGTGCCAGCAGTGCGGGGACTAGCGGGAGTTACGGCTACGAGCAGTACGTC. The encoded protein is CASSAGTSGSYGYEQYV.

The gene calls are TRBV6-1 and TRBJ2-3; tentative D call: TRBD1 (6 bases). Germline assignment: CDR1 MNHNS and CDR2 SASEGT. Trimming left V 5 bases short and J 0 bases short, with 9 bases between. The CDR3 has 14 amino acids. The CDR3: CASSRTASTDTQYF. CDR3 nucleotides: TGTGCCAGCAGTCGGACAGCAAGCACAGATACGCAGTATTTT.

The CDR3 reads CATSRSRTSGGDEQFF. The CDR3 nucleotides read TGTGCCACCAGCAGATCCCGGACTAGCGGGGGCGATGAGCAGTTCTTC. The chain links TRBV15 to TRBJ2-1, with 13 bases fitting TRBD2. The CDR3 runs 16 residues. The V gene's germline CDR1 is LNHNV and CDR2 YYDKDF (reference sequence). V trimming: 2 bases; J trimming: 8 bases; junction bases outside the gene matches: 6.

The chain uses TRBV4-3 and TRBJ2-5; D is possibly TRBD2 (7 bases). V gave up 0 bases and J gave up 8 bases, with 13 bases separating them. From germline, CDR1 is LGHNA and CDR2 YSLEER. CDR3 length equals 14 residues. CDR3 nucleotides: TGCGCCAGCAGCCAAGAAGGGGGGGTAGTTACCCAGTACTTC. This translates into CASSQEGGVVTQYF.

The chain recombines TRBV6-5 with TRBJ1-4; TRBD1 is a possible D gene (5 bases). Trimming cost V 2 bases and J 11 bases, with 18 bases left between them. The CDR3 has 15 amino acids. The germline V gene has CDR1 MNHEY and CDR2 SVGAGI. This CDR3 is CASSYSLGRESKLFF. The CDR3 DNA reads TGTGCCAGCAGTTACAGTTTGGGACGGGAGTCCAAACTGTTTTTT.

The V and J genes are TRBV5-6 and TRBJ1-2; no definite D call. V lost 4 bases and J lost 8, with 18 bases in between. This CDR3 has 14 amino acids. Germline V gives CDR1 SGHDT, CDR2 YYEEEE. The CDR3 coding sequence is TGTGCCAGCAGCATCGAGCCCACCGCTGAGGGCTACACCTTC. Translating gives CASSIEPTAEGYTF.

V and J are TRBV6-5 and TRBJ1-4; 8 bases match TRBD1. Trimming cost V 5 bases and J 6 bases; bases outside gene matches: 5. There are 14 residues in the CDR3. Germline V lookup: CDR1 MNHEY, CDR2 SVGAGI. The CDR3 nucleotides read TGTGCCAGCAGTCCGGACAGGGTGTATGAAAAACTGTTTTTT. Translated, it gives CASSPDRVYEKLFF.

This clone has only one observation. The J gene is TRBJ1-5, the V gene TRBV19; possibly TRBD1 for D (6 bases). Trimming cost V 6 bases and J 7 bases, with 13 bases left between them. Germline CDR1 reads LNHDA; CDR2 reads SQIVND (reference sequence). This CDR3 has 13 amino acids. DNA for the CDR3: TGTGCCAGTAGCGGACAGTTACTGCAGCCCCAGCATTTT. It specifies CASSGQLLQPQHF.